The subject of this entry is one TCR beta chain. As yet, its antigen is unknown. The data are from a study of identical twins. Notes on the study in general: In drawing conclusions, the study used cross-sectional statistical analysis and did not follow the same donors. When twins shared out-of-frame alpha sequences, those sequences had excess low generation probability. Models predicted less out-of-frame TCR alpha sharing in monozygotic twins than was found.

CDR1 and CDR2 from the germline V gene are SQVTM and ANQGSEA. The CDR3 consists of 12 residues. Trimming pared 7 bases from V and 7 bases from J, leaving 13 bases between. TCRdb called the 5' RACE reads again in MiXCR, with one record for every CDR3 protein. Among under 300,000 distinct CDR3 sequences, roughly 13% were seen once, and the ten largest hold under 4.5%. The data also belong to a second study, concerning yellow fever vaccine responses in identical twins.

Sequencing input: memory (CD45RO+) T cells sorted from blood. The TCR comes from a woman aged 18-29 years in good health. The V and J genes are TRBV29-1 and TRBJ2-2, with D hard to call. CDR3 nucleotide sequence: TGCAGCGGCGGACCACGGTTCGGGGAGCTGTTTTTT. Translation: CSGGPRFGELFF.